Shown below are 19 T cell receptor beta chains from a single sample sequenced in a study of blood T cell repertoires in COVID-19. Clones were read by immunoSEQ multiplex PCR, and TCRdb kept only the in-frame ones, dropping some. The sample yields 100,000 to 150,000 clones, around 81% seen once. Sequences were obtained from peripheral blood. The receptors were gathered from a woman aged 45-65 years with acute or convalescent COVID-19.

J is TRBJ1-5 and V is TRBV27; D not certain. The CDR3 covers 14 residues. The V gene's germline CDR1 is MNHEY and CDR2 SMNVEV (reference sequence). V shed 2 bases and J shed 5 bases, with 10 bases lying between them. CDR3: CASSLPGSYQPQHF. The CDR3 nucleotides read TGTGCCAGCAGTTTACCGGGATCGTATCAGCCCCAGCATTTT.

The V gene is TRBV5-4, the J gene TRBJ2-1; 10 bases agree with TRBD2. Germline CDR1 SGHNT, CDR2 YYREEE (reference sequence). V shed 4 bases, J shed 0 bases, and the junction held 10 bases outside the gene matches. There are 18 residues in the CDR3. The CDR3 region is CASSSLAGGGSSYNEQFF. In nucleotides, the CDR3 is TGTGCCAGCAGCAGCTTAGCGGGAGGCGGGAGCTCCTACAATGAGCAGTTCTTC. Complete variable domain (other parts from reference TRBV5-4 and TRBJ2-1): ETGVTQSPTHLIKTRGQQVTLRCSSQSGHNTVSWYQQALGQGPQFIFQYYREEENGRGNFPPRFSGLQFPNYSSELNVNALELDDSALYLCASSSLAGGGSSYNEQFFGPGTRLTVL.

This rearrangement joins TRBV19 to TRBJ2-7; 11 bases agree with TRBD2. Germline assignment: CDR1 LNHDA and CDR2 SQIVND (reference sequence). The V and J ends lost 5 bases and 6 bases, in that order; junction bases with no gene match: 12. The CDR3 has 16 amino acids. This CDR3 is CASSSLVGLAGGEQYF. CDR3 nucleotide sequence: TGTGCCAGTAGTTCCCTCGTGGGGCTAGCGGGGGGCGAGCAGTACTTC.

V usage is TRBV4-1 and J usage is TRBJ2-5; no reliable D call. The CDR3 is made up of 14 amino acids. Germline assignment: CDR1 MGHRA and CDR2 YSYEKL. Trimming shortened V by 1 base and J by 2 bases, and 8 bases separated the two germline ends. The CDR3 loop is CASSQVEIQETQYF. The DNA for the CDR3 is TGCGCCAGCAGCCAAGTGGAGATTCAAGAGACCCAGTACTTC.

CDR3 nucleotide sequence: TGTGCCAGCAAGCTGGGAGCGGGACCGCAGTTCTTC. This gives the protein CASKLGAGPQFF. This chain connects TRBV2 to TRBJ2-1; 7 bases line up with TRBD2. Germline CDR1 is SNHLY and CDR2 is FYNNEI. The CDR3 has 12 amino acids. V dropped 7 bases and J dropped 12; count of bases not matched to a gene: 9.

In its sample, this clone was seen a few times. In DNA, the CDR3 is TGTGCCAGCAGCTTGGCCAATCAGGGAAGAACTGAAGCTTTCTTT. This translates into CASSLANQGRTEAFF. This chain links TRBV5-4 with TRBJ1-1; D might be TRBD1 (5 bases). With 0 bases removed from V and 5 bases from J, the gap between germline ends came to 14 bases. There are 15 residues in the CDR3. The germline gives CDR1 SGHNT, CDR2 YYREEE (reference sequence). Combining the CDR3 with reference TRBV5-4 and TRBJ1-1 gives the whole variable domain ETGVTQSPTHLIKTRGQQVTLRCSSQSGHNTVSWYQQALGQGPQFIFQYYREEENGRGNFPPRFSGLQFPNYSSELNVNALELDDSALYLCASSLANQGRTEAFFGQGTRLTVV.

The V and J genes are TRBV7-3 and TRBJ1-1, with D possibly TRBD1 on 6 matching bases. Germline CDR1 is SGHTA and CDR2 is FQGTGA. V gave up 3 bases and J gave up 4 bases, with 12 bases separating them. The CDR3 runs to 14 residues. The CDR3 nucleotides read TGTGCCAGCAGCTTGAATCCGGACAGCACTGAAGCTTTCTTT. It encodes CASSLNPDSTEAFF.

The chain uses TRBV9 and TRBJ2-5, with TRBD1 as a possible D gene (5 bases). V dropped 3 bases and J dropped 2 bases, with 8 bases sitting between them. Per germline, CDR1 SGDLS and CDR2 YYNGEE. This CDR3 spans 13 amino acids. The CDR3 bases are TGTGCCAGCAGCGAGGGGTCTCAAGAGACCCAGTACTTC. Its protein is CASSEGSQETQYF.

The chain carries TRBV20-1 and TRBJ2-1, with D tentatively TRBD2 (6 bases). Trimming shortened V by 3 bases and J by 6 bases, and 12 bases separated the two germline ends. Germline-derived CDR1 and CDR2 are DFQATT and SNEGSKA (reference sequence). This CDR3 spans 13 amino acids. The CDR3 sequence: CSASGLAFNEQFF. CDR3 DNA: TGCAGTGCTAGTGGGCTAGCGTTCAATGAGCAGTTCTTC.

The chain has TRBV28 and TRBJ2-1; 7 bases match TRBD2. The CDR3 consists of 14 residues. V was clipped by 2 bases and J by 8 bases; unmatched bases: 6. In germline, CDR1 is MDHEN, CDR2 SYDVKM. In DNA, the CDR3 is TGTGCCAGCAGTTTAGTAGGGACTATCGATGAGCAGTTCTTC. Its protein is CASSLVGTIDEQFF.

The V gene is TRBV7-2, the J gene TRBJ1-5; D may be TRBD1 (5 bases). Trimming left V 2 bases short and J 2 bases short, with 7 bases between. Germline values: CDR1 SGHTA, CDR2 FQGNSA. The CDR3 length is 14 residues. The CDR3: CASSLRRGNQPQHF. In DNA, the CDR3 is TGTGCCAGCAGCTTACGCAGGGGCAATCAGCCCCAGCATTTT.

This clone is a singleton in its sample. The chain recombines TRBV5-4 with TRBJ2-1, with TRBD2 matching 10 bases. Germline-derived CDR1 and CDR2 are SGHNT and YYREEE (reference sequence). CDR3 size: 15 residues. The V segment lost 4 bases and the J segment 3 bases; nucleotides outside the gene matches: 4. CDR3 loop: CASSTTSGNYNEQFF. The CDR3 DNA is TGTGCCAGCAGCACCACTAGCGGGAACTACAATGAGCAGTTCTTC.

This clone has just one count. The V call is TRBV5-1, the J call TRBJ1-1; a possible D gene is TRBD1 (6 bases). V lost 0 bases to trimming and J lost 7 bases, with 16 bases between them. This CDR3 has 15 amino acids. From germline, CDR1 is SGHRS and CDR2 YFSETQ. The CDR3 here is CASSLGLGTLDEAFF. The CDR3 DNA is TGCGCCAGCAGCTTGGGATTGGGGACACTGGATGAAGCTTTCTTT.

The CDR3 DNA is TGTGCCAGCTCACCCCTAAGAGATGAGCAGTTCTTC. This sequence encodes CASSPLRDEQFF. The genes are TRBV18 and TRBJ2-1, with D unclear. CDR1 and CDR2 (germline): KGHSH, LQKENI. Trimming shortened V by 3 bases and J by 8 bases, and 8 bases separated the two germline ends. The CDR3 extends over 12 amino acids.

The chain combines TRBV6-5 with TRBJ2-3, with no clear D. V was shortened by 0 bases and J by 0 bases, with 10 bases between the two germline ends. Germline V lookup: CDR1 MNHEY, CDR2 SVGAGI. The CDR3 covers 16 residues. CDR3 in amino acids: CASSYSASPSTDTQYF. The CDR3 DNA sequence: TGTGCCAGCAGTTACTCGGCTAGTCCAAGCACAGATACGCAGTATTTT.

This chain uses TRBV6-5 with TRBJ2-2, with D perhaps TRBD1 (7 bases). Between the trimmed V and J ends, which lost 2 bases and 7 bases, there was a span of 14 bases. CDR1 is MNHEY, CDR2 SVGAGI, per germline. The CDR3 consists of 15 residues. The CDR3 nucleotides are TGTGCCAGCAGTTACCAAAGACAGGGAGGCGGGGAGCTGTTTTTT. Its protein is CASSYQRQGGGELFF.

The chain links TRBV9 to TRBJ1-2; no definite D call. The CDR3 has 13 amino acids. Trimming stripped 0 bases from V and 8 bases from J, with 11 bases between. The germline CDR1 and CDR2 sequences are SGDLS and YYNGEE. The CDR3, as DNA: TGTGCCAGCAGCGTAGAGTTTGGCGGAGGCTACACCTTC. This encodes CASSVEFGGGYTF.

The count of this clone is one. The chain employs TRBV21-1 and TRBJ2-1; the table's D call, TRBD1, was not checked against the DNA. TRBV21-1 is labeled a pseudogene. The CDR3 length is 17 residues. This CDR3 is CASSKFAGPSSYNEQFF. CDR3 DNA: TGTGCCAGCAGCAAATTCGCAGGGCCTAGCTCCTACAATGAGCAGTTCTTC.

The genes are TRBV28 and TRBJ1-5, with D unclear. CDR1 is MDHEN, CDR2 SYDVKM, per germline. The CDR3 loop spans 11 amino acids. V was trimmed by 7 bases and J by 5 bases, leaving 6 bases between them. CDR3 sequence (DNA): TGTGCCAGCACCTCCCATCAGCCCCAGCATTTT. Amino acid sequence: CASTSHQPQHF.